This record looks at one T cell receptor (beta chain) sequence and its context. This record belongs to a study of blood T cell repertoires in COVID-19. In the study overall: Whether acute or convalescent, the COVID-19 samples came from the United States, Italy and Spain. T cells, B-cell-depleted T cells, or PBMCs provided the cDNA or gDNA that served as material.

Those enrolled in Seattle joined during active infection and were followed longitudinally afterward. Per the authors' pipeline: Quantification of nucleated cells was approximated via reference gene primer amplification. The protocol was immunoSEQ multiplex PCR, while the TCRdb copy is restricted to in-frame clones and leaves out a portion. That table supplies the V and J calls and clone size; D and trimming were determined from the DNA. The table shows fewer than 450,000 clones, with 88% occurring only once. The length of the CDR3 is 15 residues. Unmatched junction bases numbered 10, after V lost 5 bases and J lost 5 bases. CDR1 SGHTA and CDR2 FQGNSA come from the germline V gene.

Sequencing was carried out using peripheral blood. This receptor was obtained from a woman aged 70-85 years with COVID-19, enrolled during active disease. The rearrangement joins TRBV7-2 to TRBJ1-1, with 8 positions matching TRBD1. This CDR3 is CASSLMQGARTEAFF. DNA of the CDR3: TGTGCCAGCAGCCTGATGCAGGGGGCGCGGACTGAAGCTTTCTTT.